Listed here is a single TCR beta chain. The sample is drawn from a study of blood T cell repertoires in COVID-19. The wider study: The cDNA or gDNA used as material had been derived from T cells, B-cell-depleted T cells, or PBMCs.

V was pared by 6 bases and J by 2 bases, with 14 bases between. The germline CDR1 and CDR2 sequences are LGHDT and YNNKEL (reference sequence). The CDR3 length is 14 residues. Profiling relied on immunoSEQ multiplex PCR, and the TCRdb table lists in-frame clones only, not all of them. In the table there are about 75,000 clones, around nine tenths of which are singletons. The sample was peripheral blood. The source of this sequence is a human donor in a cohort sampled during active COVID-19. The chain recombines TRBV3-1 (or the pseudogene TRBV3-2) with TRBJ2-7; D is ambiguous. CDR3 amino acids: CASSKYMEPYEQYF. The CDR3 DNA reads TGTGCCAGCAGTAAATACATGGAGCCCTACGAGCAGTACTTC.